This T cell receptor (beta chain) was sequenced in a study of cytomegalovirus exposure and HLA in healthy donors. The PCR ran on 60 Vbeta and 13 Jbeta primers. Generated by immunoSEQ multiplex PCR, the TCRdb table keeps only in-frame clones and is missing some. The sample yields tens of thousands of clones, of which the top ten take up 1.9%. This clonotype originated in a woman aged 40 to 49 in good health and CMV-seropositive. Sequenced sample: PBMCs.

The CDR3 sequence is CASSFMSTDTQYF. For the CDR3, the DNA is TGTGCCAGCAGTTTTATGAGCACAGATACGCAGTATTTT. The chain carries TRBV27 and TRBJ2-3, with D uncertain. Germline CDR1 and CDR2: MNHEY and SMNVEV (reference sequence). V dropped 3 bases and J dropped 0 bases, with 4 bases sitting between them. CDR3 size: 13 residues.